The 9 T cell receptor beta chains below were found in one sample sequenced in a study of T cells after yellow fever vaccination. MiXCR, applied by TCRdb to the 5' RACE reads, yields one record per CDR3 protein. The table includes about 310,000 distinct CDR3 sequences, around 3.9% detected once. Sequenced here: PBMCs, sampled on the day of the yellow fever booster vaccination. All receptors derive from a man aged 18 to 30 who received the YFV17D yellow fever vaccine.

This chain connects TRBV20-1 to TRBJ2-7, with no clear D. Germline lookup yields CDR1 DFQATT and CDR2 SNEGSKA (reference sequence). The CDR3 has 12 residues. V lost 6 bases to trimming and J lost 5 bases, with 14 bases between them. The CDR3 sequence is CSASLGRNEQYF. CDR3 nucleotide sequence: TGCAGTGCCTCTCTTGGGCGAAACGAGCAGTACTTC.

This clonotype has more than one count but fewer than ten. The chain joins TRBV12-3 or TRBV12-4 to TRBJ2-7; D is perhaps TRBD1 or TRBD2 (5 bases each). The length of the CDR3 is 14 residues. Trimming left V 3 bases short and J 4 bases short, with 13 bases between. DNA of the CDR3: TGTGCCAGCAGTTTCGGGGCCCGAGGTTACGAGCAGTACTTC. Protein product: CASSFGARGYEQYF.

Ten or more counts support this clonotype. The chain carries TRBV6-2 or TRBV6-3 and TRBJ2-3; possible D gene TRBD1, 6 bases. Germline V gene lookup returns CDR1 MNHEY and CDR2 SVGEGT. The CDR3 has 14 amino acids. Between the trimmed V and J ends, which lost 5 bases and 2 bases, there was a span of 11 bases. The CDR3 DNA sequence: TGTGCCAGCAGTCAGGGGCCCGACACAGATACGCAGTATTTT. This codes for CASSQGPDTDTQYF.

This clonotype has a handful of counts. This sequence joins TRBV25-1 and TRBJ2-5, with 7 bases that match TRBD2. This CDR3 spans 12 amino acids. V was clipped by 8 bases and J by 5 bases; unmatched bases: 5. CDR1 MGHDK and CDR2 SYGVNS come from the germline V gene. CDR3 residues: CASGGGRETQYF. The CDR3 coding sequence is TGTGCCAGCGGCGGGGGTAGGGAGACCCAGTACTTC.

This clonotype has just a few counts. The rearrangement uses TRBV10-3 and TRBJ1-6; tentative D call: TRBD1 (5 bases). The CDR3 consists of 13 residues. Between the trimmed V and J ends, which lost 4 bases and 9 bases, there was a span of 10 bases. Germline V gene lookup returns CDR1 ENHRY and CDR2 SYGVKD. For the CDR3, the DNA is TGTGCCATCAGTGCCCAGGGTGGTTCACCCCTCCACTTT. This encodes CAISAQGGSPLHF.

This clonotype has a count of ten or more. This chain joins TRBV2 and TRBJ2-1; D perhaps matches TRBD1 (6 bases). The CDR3 spans 18 residues. Germline assignment: CDR1 SNHLY and CDR2 FYNNEI. V was pared by 3 bases and J by 0 bases, with 18 bases between. CDR3 DNA sequence: TGTGCCAGCAGTGACCCTCCGTGGGGGCGACTCTCCTACAATGAGCAGTTCTTC. It codes for CASSDPPWGRLSYNEQFF.

The table lists this clonotype with a few counts. CDR3 in DNA: TGCAGTGCTAGTGGCCCGGGGAGCAATCAGCCCCAGCATTTT. Residues: CSASGPGSNQPQHF. This chain links TRBV20-1 with TRBJ1-5, with unresolved D. Germline V gene data show CDR1 as DFQATT and CDR2 as SNEGSKA (reference sequence). V was trimmed by 3 bases and J by 1 base, leaving 10 bases between them. CDR3 size: 14 residues.

This clonotype was recorded at least ten times. The chain employs TRBV2 and TRBJ2-3; unclear D gene. Germline CDR1 is SNHLY and CDR2 is FYNNEI. This CDR3 spans 11 amino acids. V lost 1 base and J 8 bases, leaving 4 bases between the germline ends. Written as DNA, the CDR3 is TGTGCCAGCAGTGAAGTTGGTACGCAGTATTTT. Translating it yields CASSEVGTQYF. Based on the CDR3 plus reference TRBV2 and TRBJ2-3, the full variable domain is EPEVTQTPSHQVTQMGQEVILRCVPISNHLYFYWYRQILGQKVEFLVSFYNNEISEKSEIFDDQFSVERPDGSNFTLKIRSTKLEDSAMYFCASSEVGTQYFGPGTRLTVL.

Of note for this clonotype: One end of the junction varies from germline; a read error may be responsible. The chain recombines TRBV7-7 with TRBJ2-5; possible D gene TRBD1, 6 bases. This CDR3 spans 13 amino acids. The germline V gene encodes CDR1 SSHAT and CDR2 FNYEAQ (reference sequence). The CDR3 loop is CASSQGSTKTQYF. The DNA for the CDR3 is TGTGCTAGCAGCCAGGGGTCGACGAAGACCCAGTACTTC.